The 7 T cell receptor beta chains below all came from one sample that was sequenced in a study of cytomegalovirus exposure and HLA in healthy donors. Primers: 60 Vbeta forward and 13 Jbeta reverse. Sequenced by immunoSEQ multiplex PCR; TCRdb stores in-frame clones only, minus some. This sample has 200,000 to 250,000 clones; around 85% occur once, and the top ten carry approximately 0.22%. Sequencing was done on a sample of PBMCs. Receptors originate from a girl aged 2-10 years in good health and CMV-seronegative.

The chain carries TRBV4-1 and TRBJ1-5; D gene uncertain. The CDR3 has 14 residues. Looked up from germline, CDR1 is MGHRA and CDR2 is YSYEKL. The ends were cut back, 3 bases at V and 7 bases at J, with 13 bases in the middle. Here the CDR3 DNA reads TGCGCCAGCAGCCAGCAACACCTTTCGCAGCCCCAGCATTTT. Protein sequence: CASSQQHLSQPQHF.

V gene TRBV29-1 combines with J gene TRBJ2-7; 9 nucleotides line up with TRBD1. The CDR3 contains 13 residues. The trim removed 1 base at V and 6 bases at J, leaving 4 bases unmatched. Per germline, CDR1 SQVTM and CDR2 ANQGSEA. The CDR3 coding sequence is TGCAGCGTTGAAGCGGGACAGGGCGGCGAGCAGTACTTC. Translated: CSVEAGQGGEQYF.

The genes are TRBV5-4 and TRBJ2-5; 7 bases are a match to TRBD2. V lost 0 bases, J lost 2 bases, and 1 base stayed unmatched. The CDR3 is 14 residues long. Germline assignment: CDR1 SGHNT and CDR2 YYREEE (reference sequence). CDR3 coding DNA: TGTGCCAGCAGCTTGGGGGGACTACAAGAGACCCAGTACTTC. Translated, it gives CASSLGGLQETQYF.

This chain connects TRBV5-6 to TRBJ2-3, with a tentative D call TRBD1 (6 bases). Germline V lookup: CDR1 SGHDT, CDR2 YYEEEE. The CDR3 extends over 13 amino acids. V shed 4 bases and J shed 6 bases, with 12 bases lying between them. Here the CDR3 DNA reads TGTGCCAGCAGCCCGGACAGTTTGGATACGCAGTATTTT. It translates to CASSPDSLDTQYF.

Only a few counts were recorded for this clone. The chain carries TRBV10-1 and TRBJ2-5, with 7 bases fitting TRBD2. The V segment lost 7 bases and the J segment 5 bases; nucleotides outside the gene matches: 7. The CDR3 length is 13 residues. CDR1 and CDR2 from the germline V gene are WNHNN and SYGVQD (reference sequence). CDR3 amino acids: CASKGGRMETQYF. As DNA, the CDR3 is TGCGCCAGCAAGGGCGGGAGAATGGAGACCCAGTACTTC.

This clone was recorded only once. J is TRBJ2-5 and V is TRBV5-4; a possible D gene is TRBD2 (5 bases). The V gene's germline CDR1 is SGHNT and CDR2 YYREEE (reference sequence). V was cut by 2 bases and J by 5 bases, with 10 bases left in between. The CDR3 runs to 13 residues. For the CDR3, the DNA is TGTGCCAGCAGCTTTTCCGGCGGGGAGACCCAGTACTTC. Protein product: CASSFSGGETQYF.

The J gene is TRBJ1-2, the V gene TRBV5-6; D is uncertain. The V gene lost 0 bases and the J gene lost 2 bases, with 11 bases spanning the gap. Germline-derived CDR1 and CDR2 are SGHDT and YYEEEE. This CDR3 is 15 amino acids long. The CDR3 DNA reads TGTGCCAGCAGCTTGGTCGGGGTGGGCAACTATGGCTACACCTTC. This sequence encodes CASSLVGVGNYGYTF.